These T cell receptor beta chains were read from a single sample in a study of T cells in Graves' hyperthyroidism and ophthalmopathy. TCRdb used MiXCR to reprocess the multiplex PCR reads, holding one entry per CDR3 protein. The table has roughly 750,000 distinct CDR3 sequences, around 17% seen once. Specimen: blood. All receptors derive from a man younger than 35 with Graves' hyperthyroidism. CDR3s include the opening cysteine and the closing phenylalanine or tryptophan. The D gene is left open where the match is weak. Where a row states a size, it is once, few, many or the class of an expanded clone; other rows omit it.

D: .
size: once
V: TRBV10-3
J: TRBJ2-3
CDR3: CAVRAGQTSTDTQYF
DNA: TGTGCCGTGAGAGCGGGACAAACTAGCACAGATACGCAGTATTTT

D: TRBD1
size: few
V: TRBV28
J: TRBJ2-7
CDR3: CASFEGRGGVYEQYF
DNA: TGTGCCAGCTTCGAAGGAAGAGGGGGCGTATACGAGCAGTACTTC

D: TRBD2
size: .
V: TRBV20-1
J: TRBJ2-5
CDR3: CSARDAGGGETQYF
DNA: TGCAGTGCTAGAGATGCGGGAGGGGGGGAGACCCAGTACTTC

D: .
size: .
V: TRBV15
J: TRBJ1-5
CDR3: CATSRSSNQPQHF
DNA: TGTGCCACCAGCAGATCCAGCAATCAGCCCCAGCATTTT

D: TRBD2
size: many
V: TRBV7-3
J: TRBJ2-1
CDR3: CASSLFGTSYNEQFF
DNA: TGTGCCAGCAGCTTATTTGGGACTAGCTACAATGAGCAGTTCTTC

D: .
size: many
V: TRBV7-8
J: TRBJ1-1
CDR3: CASSLGTETEAFF
DNA: TGTGCCAGCAGCTTAGGGACGGAGACTGAAGCTTTCTTT

D: .
size: many
V: TRBV28
J: TRBJ2-7
CDR3: CASSREVGAARSYEQYF
DNA: TGTGCCAGCAGCCGCGAGGTCGGGGCGGCCCGCTCCTACGAGCAGTACTTC

D: TRBD2
size: few
V: TRBV27
J: TRBJ2-4
CDR3: CASSETSLVYIQYF
DNA: TGTGCCAGCAGTGAGACTAGCCTGGTGTACATTCAGTACTTC

D: TRBD1
size: .
V: TRBV28
J: TRBJ1-1
CDR3: CASSVQGTGTQDTEAFF
DNA: TGTGCCAGCAGCGTTCAGGGGACAGGGACCCAGGACACTGAAGCTTTCTTT

D: .
size: .
V: TRBV11-2
J: TRBJ2-4
CDR3: CACSFLRNIQYF
DNA: TGTGCCTGCAGCTTCCTACGAAACATTCAGTACTTC

D: TRBD2
size: many
V: TRBV10-3
J: TRBJ2-1
CDR3: CAISAPGLAGYYNEQFF
DNA: TGTGCCATCAGTGCACCGGGACTAGCGGGCTACTACAATGAGCAGTTCTTC

D: TRBD1
size: many
V: TRBV29-1
J: TRBJ2-5
CDR3: CSALPAGGWGETQYF
DNA: TGCAGCGCCCTGCCGGCAGGGGGTTGGGGTGAGACCCAGTACTTC

D: TRBD2
size: few
V: TRBV19
J: TRBJ2-3
CDR3: CASRGSGNPTDTQYF
DNA: TGTGCCAGTAGGGGAAGCGGGAACCCCACGGATACGCAGTATTTT

D: TRBD1
size: many
V: TRBV2
J: TRBJ2-4
CDR3: CASRRQGENIQYF
DNA: TGTGCCAGCAGGAGACAGGGCGAAAACATTCAGTACTTC

D: .
size: many
V: TRBV4-1
J: TRBJ2-3
CDR3: CASSQRDRSSTDTQYF
DNA: TGCGCCAGCAGCCAACGGGACCGCTCTAGCACAGATACGCAGTATTTT

D: .
size: many
V: TRBV6-2/TRBV6-3
J: TRBJ2-7
CDR3: CASSLGGTVAGEQYF
DNA: TGTGCCAGCAGTTTGGGCGGGACGGTCGCGGGCGAGCAGTACTTC

D: .
size: few
V: TRBV18
J: TRBJ2-7
CDR3: CASSPPDSGSYEQYF
DNA: TGTGCCAGCTCACCCCCGGACAGTGGATCCTACGAGCAGTACTTC

D: .
size: .
V: TRBV5-1
J: TRBJ2-5
CDR3: CASSWTHDQETQYF
DNA: TGCGCCAGCAGCTGGACACATGATCAAGAGACCCAGTACTTC

D: TRBD2
size: many
V: TRBV6-5
J: TRBJ2-1
CDR3: CASSYSGLALYNEQFF
DNA: TGTGCCAGCAGTTACTCGGGACTAGCCCTTTACAATGAGCAGTTCTTC

D: .
size: .
V: TRBV7-6
J: TRBJ1-2
CDR3: CASNPGTPGGGYTF
DNA: TGTGCCAGCAACCCCGGGACACCGGGAGGGGGCTACACCTTC

D: TRBD2
size: few
V: TRBV30
J: TRBJ2-1
CDR3: CAWNLLAGHMNNEQFF
DNA: TGTGCCTGGAATTTACTAGCGGGACATATGAACAATGAGCAGTTCTTC

D: TRBD1
size: many
V: TRBV27
J: TRBJ2-5
CDR3: CASSLLGQGAETQYF
DNA: TGTGCCAGCAGTTTACTGGGACAGGGGGCTGAGACCCAGTACTTC

D: TRBD1
size: .
V: TRBV28
J: TRBJ1-1
CDR3: CASSPDRWGGNTEAFF
DNA: TGTGCCAGCAGCCCGGACAGGTGGGGGGGTAACACTGAAGCTTTCTTT

D: .
size: few
V: TRBV29-1
J: TRBJ2-5
CDR3: CSVELGEGTQYF
DNA: TGCAGCGTTGAGTTAGGAGAGGGGACCCAGTACTTC

D: .
size: many
V: TRBV2
J: TRBJ2-3
CDR3: CATTGPSTDTQYF
DNA: TGTGCCACCACGGGACCCAGCACAGATACGCAGTATTTT

D: TRBD2
size: .
V: TRBV19
J: TRBJ2-1
CDR3: CASSISSGSSYNEQSF
DNA: TGTGCCAGTAGTATCTCTAGCGGGAGCTCCTACAATGAGCAGTCCTTC

D: TRBD1
size: few
V: TRBV28
J: TRBJ1-5
CDR3: CASSFRQGVVLNQPQHF
DNA: TGTGCCAGCAGTTTTAGGCAGGGGGTAGTACTCAATCAGCCCCAGCATTTT

D: TRBD2
size: few
V: TRBV28
J: TRBJ2-3
CDR3: CASSSLGQREAGDTQYF
DNA: TGTGCCAGCAGTTCCCTGGGTCAGCGGGAGGCAGGAGATACGCAGTATTTT

D: .
size: .
V: TRBV4-1
J: TRBJ2-3
CDR3: CASSQDQRSTDTQYF
DNA: TGCGCCAGCAGCCAGGACCAGCGGAGCACAGATACGCAGTATTTT

D: .
size: .
V: TRBV5-1
J: TRBJ2-1
CDR3: CASSYGQAYNEQFF
DNA: TGCGCCAGCAGCTACGGACAAGCCTACAATGAGCAGTTCTTC

D: TRBD1
size: many
V: TRBV3-1
J: TRBJ2-5
CDR3: CASSHGQGQETQYF
DNA: TGTGCCAGCAGCCATGGACAGGGCCAAGAGACCCAGTACTTC

D: TRBD2
size: few
V: TRBV6-5
J: TRBJ2-1
CDR3: CASSYWPSGSSYNEQFF
DNA: TGTGCCAGCAGTTACTGGCCTAGCGGGAGCTCCTACAATGAGCAGTTCTTC

D: TRBD1
size: many
V: TRBV28
J: TRBJ2-2
CDR3: CASRRTGVPGELFF
DNA: TGTGCCAGCAGGCGGACAGGGGTTCCCGGGGAGCTGTTTTTT

D: .
size: .
V: TRBV7-7
J: TRBJ2-1
CDR3: CASSLGRETWHNEQFF
DNA: TGTGCCAGCAGCTTAGGCCGGGAGACGTGGCACAATGAGCAGTTCTTC

D: TRBD2
size: many
V: TRBV7-3
J: TRBJ2-3
CDR3: CASSLWSGRPDTQYF
DNA: TGTGCCAGCAGCTTGTGGAGCGGGAGACCAGATACGCAGTATTTT

D: TRBD2
size: .
V: TRBV9
J: TRBJ2-6
CDR3: CASSVRAGGSGANVLAF
DNA: TGTGCCAGCAGCGTTAGAGCGGGGGGCTCTGGGGCCAACGTCCTGGCTTTC

D: TRBD1
size: few
V: TRBV6-2/TRBV6-3
J: TRBJ2-1
CDR3: CASHRDSLYEQFF
DNA: TGTGCCAGCCATCGGGACAGTTTATATGAGCAGTTCTTC

D: TRBD1
size: .
V: TRBV25-1
J: TRBJ2-6
CDR3: CASSGPGQGLSGANVLTF
DNA: TGTGCCAGCAGTGGGCCGGGACAGGGGCTATCTGGGGCCAACGTCCTGACTTTC

D: .
size: .
V: TRBV6-2/TRBV6-3
J: TRBJ2-1
CDR3: CASSLSHGKRFF
DNA: TGTGCCAGCAGTTTATCTCACGGGAAAAGGTTCTTC

D: .
size: .
V: TRBV10-1
J: TRBJ2-3
CDR3: CASSESAAGTQYF
DNA: TGCGCCAGCAGTGAGAGTGCTGCGGGTACGCAGTATTTT

D: TRBD2
size: few
V: TRBV7-9
J: TRBJ2-1
CDR3: CASRAAGTSGSNEQFF
DNA: TGTGCCAGCAGGGCCGCAGGGACTAGCGGGAGTAATGAGCAGTTCTTC

D: TRBD1
size: .
V: TRBV15
J: TRBJ1-4
CDR3: CATSRGLQGAANEKLFF
DNA: TGTGCCACCAGCAGGGGTCTACAGGGGGCGGCTAATGAAAAACTGTTTTTT

D: TRBD1
size: .
V: TRBV4-2
J: TRBJ1-2
CDR3: CASSQDGGQAFYGYTF
DNA: TGTGCCAGCAGCCAAGATGGAGGACAGGCGTTCTATGGCTACACCTTC